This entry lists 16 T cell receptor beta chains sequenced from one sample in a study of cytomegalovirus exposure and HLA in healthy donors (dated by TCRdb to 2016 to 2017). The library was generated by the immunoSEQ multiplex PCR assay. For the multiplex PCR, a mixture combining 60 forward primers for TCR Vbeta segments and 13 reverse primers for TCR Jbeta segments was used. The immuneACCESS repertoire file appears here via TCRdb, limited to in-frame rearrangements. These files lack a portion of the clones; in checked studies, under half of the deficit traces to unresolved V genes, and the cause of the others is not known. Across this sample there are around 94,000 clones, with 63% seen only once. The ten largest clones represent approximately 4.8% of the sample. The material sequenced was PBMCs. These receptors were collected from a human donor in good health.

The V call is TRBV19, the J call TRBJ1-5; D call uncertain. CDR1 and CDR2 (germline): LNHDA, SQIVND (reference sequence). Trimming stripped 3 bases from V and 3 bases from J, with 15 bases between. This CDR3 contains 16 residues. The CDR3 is CASSIFFGSSNQPQHF. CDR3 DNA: TGTGCCAGTAGTATTTTTTTCGGGAGCTCCAATCAGCCCCAGCATTTT.

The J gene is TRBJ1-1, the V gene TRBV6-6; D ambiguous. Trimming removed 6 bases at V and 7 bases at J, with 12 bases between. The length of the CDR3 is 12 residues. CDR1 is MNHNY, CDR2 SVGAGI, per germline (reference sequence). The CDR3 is CASSRLADEAFF. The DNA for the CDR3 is TGTGCCAGCAGCCGACTGGCGGATGAAGCTTTCTTT.

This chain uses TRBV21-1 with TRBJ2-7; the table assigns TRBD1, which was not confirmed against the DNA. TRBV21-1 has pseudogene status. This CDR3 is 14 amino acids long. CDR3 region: CASSKRTGVYEQYF. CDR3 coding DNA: TGTGCCAGCAGCAAACGGACAGGGGTTTACGAGCAGTACTTC.

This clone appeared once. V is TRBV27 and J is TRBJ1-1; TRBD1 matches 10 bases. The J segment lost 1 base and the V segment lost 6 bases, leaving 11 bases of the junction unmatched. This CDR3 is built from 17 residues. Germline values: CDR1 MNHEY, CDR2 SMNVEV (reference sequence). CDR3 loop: CASSFSGTGVANTEAFF. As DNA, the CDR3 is TGTGCCAGCAGCTTCTCGGGGACAGGGGTCGCGAACACTGAAGCTTTCTTT.

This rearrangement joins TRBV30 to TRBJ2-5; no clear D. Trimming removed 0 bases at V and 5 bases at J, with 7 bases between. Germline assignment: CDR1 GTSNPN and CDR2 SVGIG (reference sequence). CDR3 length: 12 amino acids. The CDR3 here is CAWSVQSETQYF. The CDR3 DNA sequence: TGTGCCTGGAGTGTACAGTCGGAGACCCAGTACTTC. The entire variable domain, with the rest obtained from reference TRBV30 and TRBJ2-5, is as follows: SQTIHQWPATLVQPVGSPLSLECTVEGTSNPNLYWYRQAAGRGLQLLFYSVGIGQISSEVPQNLSASRPQDRQFILSSKKLLLSDSGFYLCAWSVQSETQYFGPGTRLLVL.

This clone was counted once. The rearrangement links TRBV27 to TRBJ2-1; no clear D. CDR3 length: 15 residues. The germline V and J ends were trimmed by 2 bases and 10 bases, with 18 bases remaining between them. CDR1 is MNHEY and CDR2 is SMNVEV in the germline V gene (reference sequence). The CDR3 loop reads CASSLMLTSTGEQFF. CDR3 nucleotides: TGTGCCAGCAGTTTAATGCTAACTTCCACCGGGGAGCAGTTCTTC.

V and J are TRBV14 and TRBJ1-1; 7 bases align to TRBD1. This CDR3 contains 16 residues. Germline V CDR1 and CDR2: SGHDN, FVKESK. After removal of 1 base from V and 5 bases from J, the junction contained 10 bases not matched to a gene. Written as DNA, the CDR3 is TGTGCCAGCAGCCAAGGTTCAGGCCAGGGGGAAACTGAAGCTTTCTTT. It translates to CASSQGSGQGETEAFF.

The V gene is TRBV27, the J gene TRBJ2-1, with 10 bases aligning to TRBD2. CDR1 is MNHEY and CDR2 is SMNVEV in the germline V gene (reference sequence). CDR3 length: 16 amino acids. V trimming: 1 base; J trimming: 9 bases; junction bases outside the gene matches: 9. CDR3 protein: CASSLWASGSLGEQFF. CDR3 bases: TGTGCCAGCAGTTTATGGGCTAGCGGGAGTCTCGGTGAGCAGTTCTTC.

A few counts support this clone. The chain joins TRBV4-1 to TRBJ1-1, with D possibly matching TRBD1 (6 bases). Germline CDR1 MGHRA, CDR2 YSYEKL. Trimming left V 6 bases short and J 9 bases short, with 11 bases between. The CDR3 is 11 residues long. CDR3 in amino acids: CASRKGEQAFF. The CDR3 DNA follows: TGCGCCAGCAGAAAGGGGGAACAAGCTTTCTTT.

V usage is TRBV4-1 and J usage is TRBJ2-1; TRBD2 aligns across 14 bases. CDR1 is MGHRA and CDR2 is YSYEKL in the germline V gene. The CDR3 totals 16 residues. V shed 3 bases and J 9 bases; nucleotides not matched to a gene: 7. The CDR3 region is CASSQTSGRASPEQFF. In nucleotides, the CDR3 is TGCGCCAGCAGCCAGACTAGCGGGAGGGCCTCCCCTGAGCAGTTCTTC.

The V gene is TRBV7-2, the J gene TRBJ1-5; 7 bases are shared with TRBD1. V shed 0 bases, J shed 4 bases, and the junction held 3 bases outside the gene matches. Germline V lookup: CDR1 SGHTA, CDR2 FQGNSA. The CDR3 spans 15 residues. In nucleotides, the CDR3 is TGTGCCAGCAGCTTAGCCTGGGGACAGAATCAGCCCCAGCATTTT. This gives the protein CASSLAWGQNQPQHF. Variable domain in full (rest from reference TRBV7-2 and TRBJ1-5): GAGVSQSPSNKVTEKGKDVELRCDPISGHTALYWYRQSLGQGLEFLIYFQGNSAPDKSGLPSDRFSAERTGGSVSTLTIQRTQQEDSAVYLCASSLAWGQNQPQHFGDGTRLSIL.

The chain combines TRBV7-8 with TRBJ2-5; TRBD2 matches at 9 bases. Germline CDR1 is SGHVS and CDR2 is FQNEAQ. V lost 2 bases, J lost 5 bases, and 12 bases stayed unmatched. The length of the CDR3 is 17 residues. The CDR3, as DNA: TGTGCCAGCAGCTTAAATCCGGCTAGCGGGATTGTTGAGACCCAGTACTTC. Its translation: CASSLNPASGIVETQYF.

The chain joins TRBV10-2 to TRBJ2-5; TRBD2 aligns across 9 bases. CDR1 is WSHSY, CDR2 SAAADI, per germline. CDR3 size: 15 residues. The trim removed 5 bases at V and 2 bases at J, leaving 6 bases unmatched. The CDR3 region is CASSQGLAAQETQYF. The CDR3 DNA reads TGCGCCAGCAGTCAGGGACTAGCAGCACAAGAGACCCAGTACTTC.

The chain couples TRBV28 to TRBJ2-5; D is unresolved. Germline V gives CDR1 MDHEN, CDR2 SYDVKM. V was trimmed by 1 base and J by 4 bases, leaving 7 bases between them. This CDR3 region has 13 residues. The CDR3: CASSLLTRETQYF. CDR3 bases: TGTGCCAGCAGTTTATTGACACGAGAGACCCAGTACTTC.

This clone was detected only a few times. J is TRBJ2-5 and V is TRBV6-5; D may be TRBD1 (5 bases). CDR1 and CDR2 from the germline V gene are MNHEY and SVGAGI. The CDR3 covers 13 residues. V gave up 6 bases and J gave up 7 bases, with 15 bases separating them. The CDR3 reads CASSPGSLGTQYF. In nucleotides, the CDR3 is TGTGCCAGCAGCCCAGGGTCCCTTGGGACCCAGTACTTC.

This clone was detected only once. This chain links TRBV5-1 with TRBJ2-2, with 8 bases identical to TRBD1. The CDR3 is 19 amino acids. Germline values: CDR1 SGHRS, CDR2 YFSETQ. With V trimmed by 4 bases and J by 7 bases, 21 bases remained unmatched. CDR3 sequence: CASSPTQGAATMPGGELFF. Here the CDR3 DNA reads TGCGCCAGCAGCCCAACCCAGGGGGCGGCTACTATGCCCGGCGGGGAGCTGTTTTTT.